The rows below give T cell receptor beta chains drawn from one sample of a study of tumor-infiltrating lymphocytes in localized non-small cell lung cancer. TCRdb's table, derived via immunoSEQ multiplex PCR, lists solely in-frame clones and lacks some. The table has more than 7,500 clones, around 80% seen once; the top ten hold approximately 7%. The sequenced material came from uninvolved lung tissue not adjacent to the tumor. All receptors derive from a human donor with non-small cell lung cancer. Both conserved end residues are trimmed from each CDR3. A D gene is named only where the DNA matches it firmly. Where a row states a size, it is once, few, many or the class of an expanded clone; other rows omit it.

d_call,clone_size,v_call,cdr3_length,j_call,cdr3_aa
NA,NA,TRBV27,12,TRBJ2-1,ASRIGWPGNEQF
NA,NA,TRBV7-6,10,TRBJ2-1,ASSLGSDEQF
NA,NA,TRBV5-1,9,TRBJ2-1,ASSLRDEQF
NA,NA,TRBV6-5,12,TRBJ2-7,ASSPGTARIEQY
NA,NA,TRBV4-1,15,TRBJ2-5,ASSQGQHRLGQETQY
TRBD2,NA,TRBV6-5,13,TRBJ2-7,ASSPGPSGFYEQY
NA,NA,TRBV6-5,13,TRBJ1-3,ARASLGVMGNTIY
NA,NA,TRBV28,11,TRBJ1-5,ASSQSGYQPQH
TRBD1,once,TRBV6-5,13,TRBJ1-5,ASRTGQGGNQPQH
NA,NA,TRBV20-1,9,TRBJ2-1,SVPNPARQF
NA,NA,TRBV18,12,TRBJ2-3,ASLPTGRTDTQY
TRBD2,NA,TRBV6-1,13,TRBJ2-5,ASSELAGEEETQY
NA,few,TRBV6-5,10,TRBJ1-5,ASNTPNQPQH
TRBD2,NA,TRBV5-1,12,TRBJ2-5,ASSLVLAGETQY
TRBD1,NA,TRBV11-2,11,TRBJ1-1,ASSIQGRTEAF
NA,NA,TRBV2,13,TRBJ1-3,ASSLVRSSGNTIY
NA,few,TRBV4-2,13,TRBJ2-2,ASSQVPVGTGELF
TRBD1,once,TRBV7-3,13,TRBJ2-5,ASSSSLGQEETQY
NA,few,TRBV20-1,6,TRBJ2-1,SAREQF
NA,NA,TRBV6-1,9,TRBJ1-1,ASREEEGAF
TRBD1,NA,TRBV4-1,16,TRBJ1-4,ASSQRGPMETTNEKLF
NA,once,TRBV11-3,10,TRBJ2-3,ASSQTTDTQY
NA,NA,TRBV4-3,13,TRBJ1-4,ASSQDPRGGEKLF
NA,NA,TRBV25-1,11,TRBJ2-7,ASSTGTPLGQY
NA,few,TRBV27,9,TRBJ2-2,ASRRGGELF
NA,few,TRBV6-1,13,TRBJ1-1,ASSPLQGANTEAF
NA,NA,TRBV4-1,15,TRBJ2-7,ASSQAEGLPGFYEQY
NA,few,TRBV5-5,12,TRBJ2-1,ASSLRLAPNEQF
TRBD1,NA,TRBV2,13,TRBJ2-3,ASTGQGSLADTQY
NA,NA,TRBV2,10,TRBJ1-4,ASSGAAEKLF
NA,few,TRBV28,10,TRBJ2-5,ASSSLQETQY
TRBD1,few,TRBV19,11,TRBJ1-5,ATSGTADQPQH
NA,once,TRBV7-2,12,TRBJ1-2,ASSSPRTSTGYT
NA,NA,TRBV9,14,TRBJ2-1,ASSFRQVGLSNEQF
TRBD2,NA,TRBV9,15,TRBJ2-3,ASSVGGPGLVTDTQY
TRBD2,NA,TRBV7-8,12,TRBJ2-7,ASSLTSGVYEQY
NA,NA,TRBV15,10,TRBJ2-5,ATSRYTETQY
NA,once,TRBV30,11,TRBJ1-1,AWSFDVNTEAF
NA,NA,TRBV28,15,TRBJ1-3,ASSSNRGLRSGNTIY
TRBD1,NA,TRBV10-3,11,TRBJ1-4,ASRTGYNEKLF
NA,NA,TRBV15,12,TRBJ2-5,ATSREAGEETQY